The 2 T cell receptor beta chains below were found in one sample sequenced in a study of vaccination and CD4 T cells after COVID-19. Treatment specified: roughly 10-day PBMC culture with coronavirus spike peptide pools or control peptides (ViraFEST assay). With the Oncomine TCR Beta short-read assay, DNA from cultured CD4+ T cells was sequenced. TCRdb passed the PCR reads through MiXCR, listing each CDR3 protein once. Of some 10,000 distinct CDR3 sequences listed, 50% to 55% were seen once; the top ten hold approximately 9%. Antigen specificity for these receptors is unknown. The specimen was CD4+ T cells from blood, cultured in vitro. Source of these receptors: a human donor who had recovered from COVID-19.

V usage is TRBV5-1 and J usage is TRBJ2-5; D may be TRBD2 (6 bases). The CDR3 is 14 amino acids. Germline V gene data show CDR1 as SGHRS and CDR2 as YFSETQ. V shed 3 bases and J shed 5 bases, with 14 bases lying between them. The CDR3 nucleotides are TGCGCCAGCAGCTCAGGGACTTCTCAGGAGACCCAGTACTTC. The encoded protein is CASSSGTSQETQYF.

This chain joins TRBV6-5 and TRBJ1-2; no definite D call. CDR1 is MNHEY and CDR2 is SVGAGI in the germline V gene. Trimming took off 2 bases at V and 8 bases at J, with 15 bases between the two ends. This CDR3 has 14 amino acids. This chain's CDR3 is CASSYMRFQGGYTF. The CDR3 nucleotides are TGTGCCAGCAGTTACATGCGGTTCCAAGGGGGCTACACCTTC.